This TCR beta chain was identified in a study of T cells in Graves' hyperthyroidism and ophthalmopathy. V lost 2 bases and J 2 bases, leaving 16 bases between the germline ends. The germline V gene has CDR1 MDHEN and CDR2 SYDVKM. CDR3 length: 16 residues. Amplification yielded TCR beta CDR3 regions, with RNA transcripts as the source. HTBI primers were the set used in a first-round RT-PCR of the TCR CDR3. TCRdb re-analysed the multiplex PCR reads in MiXCR, keeping a single row per CDR3 protein. The sample lists 250,000 or so distinct CDR3 sequences; approximately 16% were seen once. The clonotype originates from a woman aged 45-65 years with Graves' hyperthyroidism that later progressed to Graves' ophthalmopathy. The rearrangement joins TRBV28 to TRBJ2-7, with D possibly being TRBD1 or TRBD2 (5 bases each). The sequencing sample was made of blood. The CDR3 DNA reads TGTGCCAGCAGTTTAGTCCCGGGACCGATTACCTACGAGCAGTACTTC. Amino acid sequence: CASSLVPGPITYEQYF.